Included here is one T cell receptor beta chain sequence, with context. Its antigen remains unknown. The record originates from a study of cytomegalovirus exposure and HLA in healthy donors. The PCR contained 60 Vbeta and 13 Jbeta primers. In the original analysis: In a later analysis, some 11 million of some 80 million unique beta chains occurred in at least two donors. The data were produced by immunoSEQ multiplex PCR, yet TCRdb's version contains in-frame clones alone and is incomplete. The DNA gave D and trimming, while V, J and clone size come from that table. The sample holds approximately 110,000 clones, around 61% seen once. From germline, CDR1 is SGHRS and CDR2 YFSETQ. V shed 2 bases and J shed 6 bases, with 14 bases lying between them. There are 15 residues in the CDR3. The donors comprised healthy bone marrow donors. Notes on the study in general: It was likely that a cluster of highly shared sequence variants was a sequencing artifact.

The sample consisted of PBMCs. This sequence was found in a woman in her twenties or thirties in good health and CMV-seronegative. J is TRBJ2-2 and V is TRBV5-1, with D possibly TRBD1 on 5 matching bases. CDR3 protein: CASSFSGQKAGELFF. CDR3 in DNA: TGCGCCAGCAGCTTTTCAGGGCAGAAGGCCGGGGAGCTGTTTTTT.